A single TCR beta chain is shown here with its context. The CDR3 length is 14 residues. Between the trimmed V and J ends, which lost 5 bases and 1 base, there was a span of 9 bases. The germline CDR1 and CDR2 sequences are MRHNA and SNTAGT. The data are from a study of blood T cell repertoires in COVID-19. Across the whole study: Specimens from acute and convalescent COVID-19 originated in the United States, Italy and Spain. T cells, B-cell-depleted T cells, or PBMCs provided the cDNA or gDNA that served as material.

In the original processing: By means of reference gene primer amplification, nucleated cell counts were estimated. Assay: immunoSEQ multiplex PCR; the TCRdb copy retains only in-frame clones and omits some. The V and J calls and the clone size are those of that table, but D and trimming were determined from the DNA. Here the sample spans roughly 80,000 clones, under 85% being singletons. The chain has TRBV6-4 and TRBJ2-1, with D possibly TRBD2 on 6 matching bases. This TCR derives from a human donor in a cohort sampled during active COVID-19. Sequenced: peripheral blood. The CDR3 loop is CASSPGESYNEQFF. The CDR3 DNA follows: TGTGCCAGCAGTCCGGGGGAGTCCTACAATGAGCAGTTCTTC.